This is a list of T cell receptor beta chains from one sample in a study of blood T cell repertoires in COVID-19. Clones were read by immunoSEQ multiplex PCR, and TCRdb kept only the in-frame ones, dropping some. Here the sample spans under 350,000 clones, 65% to 90% being singletons. Sequences were obtained from PBMCs or T cells enriched from blood (not recorded which). The receptor set was obtained from a woman aged 40 to 50 with acute COVID-19. The CDR3 runs from the conserved cysteine through the conserved F or W. The D gene is left open where the match is weak. Size values are once, few and many counts, or a class for expanded clones, and some rows have none.

clone size	D gene	V gene	J gene	CDR3 DNA	CDR3 protein
NA	NA	TRBV18	TRBJ1-2	TGTGCCAGCTCACCCTCTGGACTGTCTAATGGCTACACCTTC	CASSPSGLSNGYTF
NA	NA	TRBV7-2	TRBJ2-1	TGTGCCAGCAGCTTAGTTTCCCTGACTACCTACAATGAGCAGTTCTTC	CASSLVSLTTYNEQFF
NA	TRBD2	TRBV5-1	TRBJ2-5	TGCGCCAGCGGAACTAGCGGGGCAGAGACCCAGTACTTC	CASGTSGAETQYF
NA	NA	TRBV4-1	TRBJ1-2	TGCGCCAGCAGCCTAGACCTAGGCGGCTACACCTTC	CASSLDLGGYTF
NA	TRBD1	TRBV5-4	TRBJ2-7	TGTGCCACGACAGGGGACCTGGGGTACGAGCAGTACTTC	CATTGDLGYEQYF
NA	TRBD1	TRBV13	TRBJ2-7	TGTGCCAGCAGCAAAAACCGGGACAGGGGCCACGAGCAGTACTTC	CASSKNRDRGHEQYF
NA	TRBD1	TRBV7-6	TRBJ1-1	TGTGCCAGCAGCTTAGCCCAGGGGGTGAACACTGAAGCTTTCTTT	CASSLAQGVNTEAFF
NA	TRBD1	TRBV6-1	TRBJ2-7	TGTGCCAGCAGTGAAGATACAGGGGGTTTCTCCTACGAGCAGTACTTC	CASSEDTGGFSYEQYF
NA	NA	TRBV9	TRBJ1-4	TGTGCCAGCAGCGCTACAGCCGACAATGAAAAACTGTTTTTT	CASSATADNEKLFF
NA	NA	TRBV7-2	TRBJ2-1	TGTGCCAGCAGCCCGATTTCCGGGACTCAAGGTCAGTTCTTC	CASSPISGTQGQFF
NA	NA	TRBV12-3/TRBV12-4	TRBJ2-5	TGTGCCAGCAGTCGGACTGGGGAAGAGACCCAGTACTTC	CASSRTGEETQYF
few	TRBD1	TRBV4-1	TRBJ2-2	TGCGCCAGCAGCCCGGGACAGGGGTCGAACACCGGGGAGCTGTTTTTT	CASSPGQGSNTGELFF
NA	NA	TRBV20-1	TRBJ1-1	TGCAGTGCTAGTTCGGGTCGGAGCACTGAAGCTTTCTTT	CSASSGRSTEAFF
NA	NA	TRBV29-1	TRBJ2-3	TGCAGCGTCCGATTAGAAGATACGCAGTATTTT	CSVRLEDTQYF
NA	TRBD2	TRBV28	TRBJ2-3	TGTGCCAGCAGTTTTCCGGGAGGAGGGACGGAGACGCAGTATTTT	CASSFPGGGTETQYF
NA	TRBD1	TRBV7-2	TRBJ2-7	TGTGCCAGCAGCTTGAGGACCACAGGGGCGCACTACGAGCAGTACTTC	CASSLRTTGAHYEQYF
NA	NA	TRBV18	TRBJ1-1	TGTGCCAGCTCACCTCTCGGGACTCACACTGAAGCTTTCTTT	CASSPLGTHTEAFF
NA	NA	TRBV6-1	TRBJ1-1	TGTGCCAGCAGTGGCCTAAGGGCGGGGGTCATCGTCGACACTGAAGCTTTCTTT	CASSGLRAGVIVDTEAFF
NA	TRBD1	TRBV2	TRBJ1-4	TGTGCCAGCTCATTCACAGGGGGGACTAATGAAAAACTGTTTTTT	CASSFTGGTNEKLFF
NA	NA	TRBV4-1	TRBJ2-1	TGCGCCAGCAGCCAAGATAGCGCTAGCTCCTACAATGAGCAGTTCTTC	CASSQDSASSYNEQFF
NA	NA	TRBV7-8	TRBJ1-2	TGTGCCAGCAGCTTATGGAAGGACAACCCGGCCCGCTATGGCTACACCTTC	CASSLWKDNPARYGYTF
NA	TRBD1	TRBV25-1	TRBJ1-2	TGTGCCAGCCGGGACAGCACTTGGAATGGCTACACCTTC	CASRDSTWNGYTF
few	NA	TRBV18	TRBJ1-2	TGTGCCAGCTCACCAATCCTCGCGGGAGGTGGCTACACCTTC	CASSPILAGGGYTF
NA	NA	TRBV7-2	TRBJ1-3	TGTGCCAGCAGCCCAAGACAGGCCTCGAGCTCTGGAAACACCATATATTTT	CASSPRQASSSGNTIYF
few	NA	TRBV5-8	TRBJ1-4	TGTGCCAGCAGCTTGGCGGGGTTAATTAATGAAAAACTGTTTTTT	CASSLAGLINEKLFF
NA	NA	TRBV5-6	TRBJ1-3	TGTGCCAGCAGCGCGGGACCCTCTGGAAACACCATATATTTT	CASSAGPSGNTIYF
NA	NA	TRBV7-6	TRBJ1-5	TGTGCCAGCAGCCTCAGGGTTGGAGAAAATCAGCCCCAGCATTTT	CASSLRVGENQPQHF
NA	NA	TRBV18	TRBJ2-7	TGTGCCAGCTCACCACAAGCAGGTCACCACGAGCAGTACTTC	CASSPQAGHHEQYF
NA	TRBD2	TRBV6-2/TRBV6-3	TRBJ2-1	TGTGCCAGCAGCCAGACTAGCGGGAGGGCTTATCGCAATGAGCAGTTCTTC	CASSQTSGRAYRNEQFF
few	TRBD2	TRBV10-3	TRBJ2-1	TGTGCCATCAGTCCGTCGGCTAGCGGGAACGATGAGCAGTTCTTC	CAISPSASGNDEQFF
NA	NA	TRBV28	TRBJ2-7	TGTGCCAGCAGTTTAAAGTCTGGGGCCTCCTACGAGCAGTACTTC	CASSLKSGASYEQYF
once	NA	TRBV5-6	TRBJ1-2	TGTGCCAGCAGCTTGCCAGCTAACTATGGCTACACCTTC	CASSLPANYGYTF
NA	TRBD1	TRBV7-9	TRBJ2-7	TGTGCCAGCAGCTCCCCGGGACAGGGCCCCTACGAGCAGTACTTC	CASSSPGQGPYEQYF
NA	TRBD2	TRBV2	TRBJ2-3	TGTGCCAGCAGCCCCAGCGGGAGTGGGACAGATACGCAGTATTTT	CASSPSGSGTDTQYF
NA	NA	TRBV11-2	TRBJ2-7	TGTGCCAGCAGCTTTTTAGTCGGCTACGAGCAGTACTTC	CASSFLVGYEQYF
NA	TRBD2	TRBV5-6	TRBJ2-1	TGTGCCAGCAGCCGGGGACTAGCGGGGACAAGCTCCTACAATGAGCAGTTCTTC	CASSRGLAGTSSYNEQFF
NA	TRBD2	TRBV6-6	TRBJ2-5	TGTGCCAGCAGTTACCGTCGGGAGGGCCTAGAGACCCAGTACTTC	CASSYRREGLETQYF